This TCR beta chain comes out of a study of neurological immune-mediated disorders. The sample holds many counts of this clonotype. Its target is unknown. Study outcomes and limitations: The most TCR clonal expansion was seen in HTLV-1-associated myelopathy, and the least was seen in multiple sclerosis, which fell below healthy controls.

5'RACE with 10-nucleotide random UMIs generated the cDNA. Sequencing of 15-18 subjects in each run yielded over 180 million TCR-beta sequences. TCRdb independently ran MiXCR on the 5' RACE reads; one entry per CDR3 protein. Of 55,000 to 65,000 distinct CDR3 sequences in the sample, roughly 12% were seen once. The sample taken for sequencing was PBMCs. The sequence came from a woman aged 60-75 years with HTLV-1-associated myelopathy (HAM/TSP).

The CDR3 DNA sequence: TGCGCCAGCAGTTCGATCAGGTCGGGAGAGACCCAGTACTTC. Residues: CASSSIRSGETQYF. The chain combines TRBV5-1 with TRBJ2-5; D uncertain. There are 14 residues in the CDR3. Trimming removed 5 bases from V and 4 bases from J, with 15 bases in between. Germline CDR1 SGHRS, CDR2 YFSETQ.